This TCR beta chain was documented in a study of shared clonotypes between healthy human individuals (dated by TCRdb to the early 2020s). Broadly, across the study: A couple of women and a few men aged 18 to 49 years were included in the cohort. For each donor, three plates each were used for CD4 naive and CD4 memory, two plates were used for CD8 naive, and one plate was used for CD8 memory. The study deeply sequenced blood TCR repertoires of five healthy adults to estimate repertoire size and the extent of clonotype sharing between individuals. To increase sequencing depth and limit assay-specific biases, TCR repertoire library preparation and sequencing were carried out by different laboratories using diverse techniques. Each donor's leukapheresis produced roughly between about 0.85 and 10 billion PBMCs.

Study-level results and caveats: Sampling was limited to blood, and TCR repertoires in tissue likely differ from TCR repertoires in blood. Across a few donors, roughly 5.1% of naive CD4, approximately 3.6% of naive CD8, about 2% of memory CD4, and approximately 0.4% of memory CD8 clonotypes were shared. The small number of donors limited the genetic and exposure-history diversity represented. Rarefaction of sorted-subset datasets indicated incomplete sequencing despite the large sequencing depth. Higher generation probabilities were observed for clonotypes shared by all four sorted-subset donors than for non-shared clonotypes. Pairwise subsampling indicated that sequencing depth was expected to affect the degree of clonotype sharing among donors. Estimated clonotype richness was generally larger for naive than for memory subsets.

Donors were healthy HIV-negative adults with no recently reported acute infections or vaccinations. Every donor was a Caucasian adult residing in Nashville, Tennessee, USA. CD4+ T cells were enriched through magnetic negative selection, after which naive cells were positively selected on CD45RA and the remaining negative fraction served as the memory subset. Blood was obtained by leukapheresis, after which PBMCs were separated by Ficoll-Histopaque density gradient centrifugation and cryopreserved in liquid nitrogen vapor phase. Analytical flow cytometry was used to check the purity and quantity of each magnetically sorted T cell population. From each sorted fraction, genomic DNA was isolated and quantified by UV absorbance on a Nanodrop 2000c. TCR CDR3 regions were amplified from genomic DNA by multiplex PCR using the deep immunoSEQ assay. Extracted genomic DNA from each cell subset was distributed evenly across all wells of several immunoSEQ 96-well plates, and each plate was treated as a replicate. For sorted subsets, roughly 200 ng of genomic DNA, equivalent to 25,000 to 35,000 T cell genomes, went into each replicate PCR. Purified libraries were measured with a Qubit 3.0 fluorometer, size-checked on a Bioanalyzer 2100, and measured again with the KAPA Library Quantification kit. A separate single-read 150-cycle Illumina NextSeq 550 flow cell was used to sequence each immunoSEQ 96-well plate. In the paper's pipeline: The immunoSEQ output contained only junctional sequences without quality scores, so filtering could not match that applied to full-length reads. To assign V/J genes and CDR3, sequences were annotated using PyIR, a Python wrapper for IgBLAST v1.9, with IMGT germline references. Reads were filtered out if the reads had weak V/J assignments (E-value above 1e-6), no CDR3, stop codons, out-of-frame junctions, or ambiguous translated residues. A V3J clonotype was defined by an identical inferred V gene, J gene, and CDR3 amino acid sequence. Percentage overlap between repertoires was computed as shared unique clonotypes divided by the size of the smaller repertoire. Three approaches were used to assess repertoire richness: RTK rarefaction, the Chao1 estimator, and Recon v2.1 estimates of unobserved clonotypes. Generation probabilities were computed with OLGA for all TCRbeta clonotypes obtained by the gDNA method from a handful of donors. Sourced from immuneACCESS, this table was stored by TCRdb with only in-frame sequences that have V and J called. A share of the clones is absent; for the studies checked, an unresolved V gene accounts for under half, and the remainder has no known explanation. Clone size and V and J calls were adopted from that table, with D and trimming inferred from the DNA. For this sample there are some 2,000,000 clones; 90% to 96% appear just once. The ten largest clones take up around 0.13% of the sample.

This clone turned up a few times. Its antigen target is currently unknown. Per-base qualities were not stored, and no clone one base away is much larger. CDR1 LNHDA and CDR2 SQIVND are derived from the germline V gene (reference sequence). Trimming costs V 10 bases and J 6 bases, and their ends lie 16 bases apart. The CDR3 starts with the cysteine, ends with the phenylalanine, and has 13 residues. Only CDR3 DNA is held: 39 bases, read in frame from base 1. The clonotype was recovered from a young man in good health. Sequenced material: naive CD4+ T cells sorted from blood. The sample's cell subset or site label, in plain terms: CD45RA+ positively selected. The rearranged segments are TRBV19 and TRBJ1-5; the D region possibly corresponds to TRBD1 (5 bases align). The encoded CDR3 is CATRGEGSQPQHF. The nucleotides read TGTGCCACCCGAGGGGAGGGAAGTCAGCCCCAGCATTTT. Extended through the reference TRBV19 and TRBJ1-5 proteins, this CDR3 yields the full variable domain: DGGITQSPKYLFRKEGQNVTLSCEQNLNHDAMYWYRQDPGQGLRLIYYSQIVNDFQKGDIAEGYSVSREKKESFPLTVTSAQKNPTAFYLCATRGEGSQPQHFGDGTRLSIL.